The 4 T cell receptor beta chains below come from one sample, sequenced in a study of beta chain features in type 1 diabetes. Every isolated RNA sample was fully reverse transcribed, so sequencing captured expressed TCRB transcripts. The repertoire was sequenced with immunoSEQ multiplex PCR; TCRdb's copy has only in-frame clones and lacks some. This table holds 200,000 to 250,000 clones, roughly 11% found once. Sequencing was carried out using central memory CD4+ T cells from blood. The receptors shown here come from a man younger than 35 in good health.

This clone was found a few times. The chain joins TRBV18 to TRBJ1-1; D remains ambiguous. Germline V lookup: CDR1 KGHSH, CDR2 LQKENI. V was shortened by 4 bases and J by 6 bases, with 12 bases between the two germline ends. The CDR3 sequence is 13 residues long. The CDR3 region has the DNA TGTGCCAGCTCACGGGAGCACGGGGCTGAAGCTTTCTTT. Translated, it gives CASSREHGAEAFF.

This clone was recorded at least ten times. This chain links TRBV23-1 with TRBJ1-5; D remains unclear. TRBV23-1 is an ORF, with its function uncertain. This CDR3 contains 17 residues. V was clipped by 2 bases and J by 3 bases, with 17 bases between them. CDR3 DNA sequence: TGCGCCAGCAGTCAAATGCAGGCGCGGATAGACAATCAGCCCCAGCATTTT. Its protein product is CASSQMQARIDNQPQHF.

The rearrangement uses TRBV5-4 and TRBJ2-3; possibly TRBD1 for D (5 bases). V shed 4 bases and J shed 1 base, with 16 bases lying between them. In germline, CDR1 is SGHNT, CDR2 YYREEE (reference sequence). This CDR3 region has 16 residues. CDR3 bases: TGTGCCAGCAGCGCAGGACAAGTAAGAGGCACAGATACGCAGTATTTT. Amino acids: CASSAGQVRGTDTQYF.

This clone was detected only once. The V gene is TRBV7-9, the J gene TRBJ2-5; 12 bases fit TRBD2. The CDR3 length is 17 residues. Germline V CDR1 and CDR2: SEHNR, FQNEAQ (reference sequence). Trimming took 1 base from V and 5 from J; bases not matched to a gene: 8. CDR3 residues: CASSLGSSGRALETQYF. DNA for the CDR3: TGTGCCAGCAGCTTAGGATCTAGCGGGAGGGCCTTGGAGACCCAGTACTTC.